This T cell receptor (beta chain) is drawn from a study of beta chain features in type 1 diabetes. General observations from the study: Shorter templates might be favored by PCR, equally in patients and controls. Moderately but significantly shorter TCRB CDR3s were found in Type 1 diabetes patients in all four CD4+ subsets.

CDR3 size: 12 residues. The germline V and J ends were trimmed by 7 bases and 3 bases, with 9 bases remaining between them. Germline V gene sequence: CDR1 SEHNR, CDR2 FQNEAQ (reference sequence). This clone was seen a few times. The antigen remains unidentified. Expressed TCRB transcripts were sequenced, since all the RNA that had been isolated was reverse transcribed. Clones were read by immunoSEQ multiplex PCR, and TCRdb kept only the in-frame ones, dropping some. The sample holds roughly 260,000 clones; 11% are singletons and the top ten take around 0.017%. The clonotype was recovered from a man aged 25 to 45 with type 1 diabetes. Sequencing was done on a sample of naive CD4+ T cells from blood. The chain recombines TRBV7-9 with TRBJ1-1; the D is unclear. CDR3: CASTSVDTEAFF. In DNA form, the CDR3 reads TGTGCCAGCACCTCGGTGGACACTGAAGCTTTCTTT. The whole variable domain, filled in from reference TRBV7-9 and TRBJ1-1, reads DTGVSQNPRHKITKRGQNVTFRCDPISEHNRLYWYRQTLGQGPEFLTYFQNEAQLEKSRLLSDRFSAERPKGSFSTLEIQRTEQGDSAMYLCASTSVDTEAFFGQGTRLTVV.